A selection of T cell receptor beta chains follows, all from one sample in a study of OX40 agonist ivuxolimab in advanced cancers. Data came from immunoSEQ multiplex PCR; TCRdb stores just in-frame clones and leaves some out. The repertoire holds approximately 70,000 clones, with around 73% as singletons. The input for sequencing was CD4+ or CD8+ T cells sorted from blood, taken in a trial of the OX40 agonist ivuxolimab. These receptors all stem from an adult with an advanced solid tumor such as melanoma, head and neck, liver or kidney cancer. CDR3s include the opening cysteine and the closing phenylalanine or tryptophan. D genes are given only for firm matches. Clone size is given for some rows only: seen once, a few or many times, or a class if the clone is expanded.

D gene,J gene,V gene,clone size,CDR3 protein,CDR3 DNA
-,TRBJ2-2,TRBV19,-,CASSFNIGELFF,TGTGCCAGTTCCTTTAATATCGGGGAGCTGTTTTTT
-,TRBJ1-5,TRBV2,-,CASSGRVSSWQPQHF,TGTGCCAGCAGTGGCCGTGTTTCCAGCTGGCAGCCCCAGCATTTT
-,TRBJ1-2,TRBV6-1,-,CATPKVDIRVHGYTF,TGTGCCACCCCAAAGGTGGATATAAGGGTCCATGGCTACACCTTC
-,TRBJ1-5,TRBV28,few,CASGTQGLYQPQHF,TGTGCCAGCGGGACACAGGGTTTATATCAGCCCCAGCATTTT
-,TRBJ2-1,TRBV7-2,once,CASSLGRGLYNEQFF,TGTGCCAGCAGCTTGGGGCGGGGACTCTACAATGAGCAGTTCTTC
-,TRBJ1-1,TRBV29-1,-,CSVTAQERTEAFF,TGCAGCGTTACGGCCCAGGAAAGGACTGAAGCTTTCTTT
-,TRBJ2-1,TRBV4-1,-,CASSQDPYAPYNEQFF,TGCGCCAGCAGCCAAGACCCCTATGCCCCCTACAATGAGCAGTTCTTC
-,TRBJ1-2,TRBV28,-,CASSTWSPGYGYTF,TGTGCCAGCAGTACCTGGTCCCCGGGCTATGGCTACACCTTC
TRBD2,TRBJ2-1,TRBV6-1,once,CASSEGASGYNEQFF,TGTGCCAGCAGTGAGGGGGCTAGCGGGTACAATGAGCAGTTCTTC
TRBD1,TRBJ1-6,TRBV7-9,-,CASSLRQGSSYNSPLHF,TGTGCCAGCAGCTTAAGACAGGGAAGCTCCTATAATTCACCCCTCCACTTT
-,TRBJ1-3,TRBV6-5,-,CASSYGQGSSGNTIYF,TGTGCCAGCAGTTACGGTCAGGGTAGCTCTGGAAACACCATATATTTT
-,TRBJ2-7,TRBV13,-,CASSLGVERYEQYF,TGTGCCAGCAGCTTAGGCGTGGAGCGATACGAGCAGTACTTC
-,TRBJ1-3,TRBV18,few,CASSQDSSGNTIYF,TGTGCCAGCTCACAAGACAGCTCTGGAAACACCATATATTTT
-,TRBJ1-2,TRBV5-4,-,CASSSPGPVYGYTF,TGTGCCAGCAGTTCTCCAGGACCCGTATATGGCTACACCTTC
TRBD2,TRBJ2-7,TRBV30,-,CAGVGASGYEQYF,TGTGCCGGAGTGGGAGCTAGCGGTTACGAGCAGTACTTC
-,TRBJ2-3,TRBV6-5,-,CASSYSTAVGADTQYF,TGTGCCAGCAGTTACTCGACGGCGGTTGGGGCAGATACGCAGTATTTT
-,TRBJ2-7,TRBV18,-,CASSPALRGEQYF,TGTGCCAGCTCACCAGCCCTAAGGGGCGAGCAGTACTTC
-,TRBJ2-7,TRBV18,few,CASSPPRVDEQYF,TGTGCCAGCTCACCACCCCGAGTGGACGAGCAGTACTTC
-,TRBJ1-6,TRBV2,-,CASTPDSSYNSPLHF,TGTGCCAGCACCCCGGATAGCTCCTATAATTCACCCCTCCACTTT
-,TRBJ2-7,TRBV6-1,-,CASSGLGGLTYEQYF,TGTGCCAGCAGTGGCTTAGGGGGTCTCACCTACGAGCAGTACTTC
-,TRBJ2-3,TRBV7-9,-,CASSLVGGPDTQYF,TGTGCCAGCAGCTTGGTGGGGGGCCCAGATACGCAGTATTTT
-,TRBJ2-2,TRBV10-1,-,CASSESSGTNTGELFF,TGCGCCAGCAGTGAAAGTAGCGGAACTAACACCGGGGAGCTGTTTTTT
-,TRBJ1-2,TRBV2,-,CASSTQGGNYGYTF,TGTGCCAGCAGTACCCAGGGAGGAAACTATGGCTACACCTTC